This entry is about one TCR beta chain. The antigen remains undetermined. V dropped 0 bases and J dropped 7; count of bases not matched to a gene: 5. Germline CDR1 MNHEY, CDR2 SMNVEV (reference sequence). The CDR3 covers 15 residues. PCR involved 60 Vbeta and 13 Jbeta primers. Clones were read by immunoSEQ multiplex PCR, and TCRdb kept only the in-frame ones, dropping some. The profile shows about 160,000 clones, 80% to 90% of them singletons. This entry belongs to a study of cytomegalovirus exposure and HLA in healthy donors. Study findings and constraints: The authors later found most CMV-associated TCR beta chains appeared HLA-restricted. Highest at DRB1 and lowest at HLA-C, TCR association rates differed among HLA loci in a later analysis.

This sequence originates from a woman aged 18-29 years in good health and CMV-seronegative. The sequencing input was PBMCs. The chain has TRBV27 and TRBJ2-1; 8 bases match TRBD1. CDR3 in DNA: TGTGCCAGCAGTTTATCGTGGCAGGGGGCGAATGAGCAGTTCTTC. Translation gives CASSLSWQGANEQFF.